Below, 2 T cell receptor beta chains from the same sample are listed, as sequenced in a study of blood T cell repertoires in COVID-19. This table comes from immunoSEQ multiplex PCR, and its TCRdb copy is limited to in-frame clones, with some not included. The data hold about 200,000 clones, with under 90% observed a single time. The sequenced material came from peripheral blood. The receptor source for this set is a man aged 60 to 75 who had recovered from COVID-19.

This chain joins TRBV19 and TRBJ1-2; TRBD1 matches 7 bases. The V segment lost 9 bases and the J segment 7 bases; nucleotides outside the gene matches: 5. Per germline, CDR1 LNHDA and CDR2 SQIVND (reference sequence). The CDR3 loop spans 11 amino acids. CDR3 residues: CARYRGGGYTF. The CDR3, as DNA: TGTGCCAGATACAGGGGTGGTGGCTACACCTTC.

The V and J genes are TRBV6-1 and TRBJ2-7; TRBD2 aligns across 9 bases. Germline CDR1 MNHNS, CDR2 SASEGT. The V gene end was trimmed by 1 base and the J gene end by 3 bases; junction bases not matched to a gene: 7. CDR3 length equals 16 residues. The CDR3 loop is CASSEGPSGGYYEQYF. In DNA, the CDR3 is TGTGCCAGCAGTGAAGGACCCAGCGGGGGGTACTACGAGCAGTACTTC.